There are a few counts of the clone carrying this T cell receptor (beta chain). V gave up 5 bases and J gave up 1 base, with 11 bases separating them. The CDR3 is 15 amino acids. The sample belongs to a study of T cells of healthy individuals. One entry per CDR3 protein results from TCRdb running MiXCR on the 5' RACE reads. The table includes more than 60,000 distinct CDR3 sequences, roughly 15% detected once. The rearrangement joins TRBV12-3 or TRBV12-4 to TRBJ2-2; tentatively, D is TRBD1 (6 bases). The sequence derives from a human donor in good health. DNA of the CDR3: TGTGCCAGCAGTAGCCGGACAGAGAACACCGGGGAGCTGTTTTTT. This encodes CASSSRTENTGELFF.